The next 10 T cell receptor beta chains were all read from a single sample in a study of cytomegalovirus exposure and HLA in healthy donors. PCR used 60 Vbeta primers and 13 Jbeta primers. TCRdb's table, derived via immunoSEQ multiplex PCR, lists solely in-frame clones and lacks some. The sample gives about 140,000 clones, roughly 83% of which show up once; about 3.9% is in the top ten. The sequencing input was PBMCs. The receptors derive from a middle-aged man in good health and CMV-seropositive.

This clone was counted between two and nine times. The same CDR3 is also encoded by other DNA sequences in this sample. The chain combines TRBV6-5 with TRBJ2-3, with 11 bases fitting TRBD2. CDR3 length: 15 residues. Per germline, CDR1 MNHEY and CDR2 SVGAGI. V dropped 7 bases and J dropped 4; count of bases not matched to a gene: 7. The CDR3 region is CASKNSGGAADTQYF. Written as DNA, the CDR3 is TGTGCCAGCAAAAATAGCGGGGGGGCGGCAGATACGCAGTATTTT.

The chain links TRBV19 to TRBJ1-2, with TRBD1 identical over 7 bases. The V gene end was trimmed by 3 bases and the J gene end by 3 bases; junction bases not matched to a gene: 10. Germline V gene data show CDR1 as LNHDA and CDR2 as SQIVND (reference sequence). The CDR3 loop spans 16 amino acids. CDR3 amino acids: CASSMAGGKNHYGYTF. The CDR3 nucleotides are TGTGCCAGTAGTATGGCAGGGGGAAAAAATCACTATGGCTACACCTTC.

J is TRBJ2-6 and V is TRBV9; a weak D match, TRBD1 (6 bases). From germline, CDR1 is SGDLS and CDR2 YYNGEE. The ends were cut back, 5 bases at V and 0 bases at J, with 15 bases in the middle. This CDR3 has 17 amino acids. The CDR3 DNA is TGTGCCAGCAGGAAGACAGGCCTCCCCTCTGGGGCCAACGTCCTGACTTTC. This encodes CASRKTGLPSGANVLTF.

The chain is built from TRBV2 and TRBJ1-2; the match to TRBD1 covers 10 bases. Germline assignment: CDR1 SNHLY and CDR2 FYNNEI. This CDR3 has 12 amino acids. Trimming at V came to 6 bases and at J to 11 bases, leaving 6 bases not matched to a gene. The CDR3 loop is CASSGTGERYTF. The CDR3 DNA reads as TGTGCCAGCAGCGGGACAGGGGAGAGGTACACCTTC.

The chain carries TRBV5-1 and TRBJ2-3; 10 positions agree with TRBD2. J was trimmed by 1 base and V by 2 bases; bases with no gene match: 4. The CDR3 consists of 16 residues. The germline V gene encodes CDR1 SGHRS and CDR2 YFSETQ. CDR3 bases: TGCGCCAGCAGCTTACAAGCGGGGGGGGGCACAGATACGCAGTATTTT. This gives the protein CASSLQAGGGTDTQYF. The full variable domain, in which reference TRBV5-1 and TRBJ2-3 provide the parts outside the CDR3, is KAGVTQTPRYLIKTRGQQVTLSCSPISGHRSVSWYQQTPGQGLQFLFEYFSETQRNKGNFPGRFSGRQFSNSRSEMNVSTLELGDSALYLCASSLQAGGGTDTQYFGPGTRLTVL.

This clone showed up just a few times. The CDR3 loop is CASSFGTSGGYEQFF. The CDR3 nucleotides are TGTGCCAGCAGCTTCGGGACTAGCGGGGGGTATGAGCAGTTCTTC. The chain has TRBV7-2 and TRBJ2-1; the match to TRBD2 covers 15 bases. There are 15 residues in the CDR3. J was trimmed by 8 bases and V by 3 bases; bases with no gene match: 2. Germline-derived CDR1 and CDR2 are SGHTA and FQGNSA.

V is TRBV13 and J is TRBJ2-5; the match to TRBD1 covers 12 bases. After removal of 1 base from V and 5 bases from J, the junction contained 5 bases not matched to a gene. There are 16 residues in the CDR3. Germline loops: CDR1 PRHDT, CDR2 FYEKMQ (reference sequence). The CDR3 DNA reads as TGTGCCAGCAGCTTAGACCGGGACAGGGGGCGGGAGACCCAGTACTTC. Translating gives CASSLDRDRGRETQYF.

This sequence joins TRBV29-1 and TRBJ2-3; weak D call: TRBD1 (5 bases). The CDR3 has 16 residues. The germline V and J ends were trimmed by 7 bases and 0 bases, with 20 bases remaining between them. From germline, CDR1 is SQVTM and CDR2 ANQGSEA. The CDR3 loop is CSARGITGVSTDTQYF. The CDR3 region has the DNA TGCAGCGCCCGAGGTATTACAGGCGTTAGCACAGATACGCAGTATTTT.

This chain joins TRBV10-3 and TRBJ1-2; the match to TRBD1 covers 9 bases. Germline lookup yields CDR1 ENHRY and CDR2 SYGVKD. V dropped 6 bases and J dropped 2; count of bases not matched to a gene: 4. The CDR3 totals 14 residues. The CDR3 region has the DNA TGTGCCATCAGCCGGGGACAGGGAAACTATGGCTACACCTTC. This translates into CAISRGQGNYGYTF.

The V gene is TRBV6-5, the J gene TRBJ2-1, with 10 bases identical to TRBD2. Germline assignment: CDR1 MNHEY and CDR2 SVGAGI. The junction had 10 bases not matched to a gene; V was cut back by 6 bases and J by 8 bases. The CDR3 totals 15 residues. The DNA of the CDR3 is TGTGCCAGCAGCCCTCCTAGCGGGAGTCGCTATGAGCAGTTCTTC. It specifies CASSPPSGSRYEQFF.